The 6 T cell receptor beta chains below all came from one sample that was sequenced in a study of molecular identifiers for immune sequencing clone quantification. Each CDR3 protein is one row after TCRdb ran MiXCR on the PCR reads. The sample lists 400,000 to 600,000 distinct CDR3 sequences, around a fifth occurring once. Specimen: naive CD8+ T cells from blood, with Jurkat cell RNA spiked in. Subset denoted: FACS-sorted CD8+CD4-CCR7+CD45RA+ naive T cells. These TCRs come from a human donor in good health. Some libraries in this study had Jurkat cell RNA spiked in.

This clonotype occurred a few times. The chain couples TRBV11-2 to TRBJ1-4, with 7 bases aligning to TRBD1. Germline values: CDR1 SGHAT, CDR2 FQNNGV. Trimming removed 6 bases from V and 7 bases from J; junction bases left unmatched: 11. This CDR3 has 15 residues. CDR3 sequence reads: CASSLVQGLGEKLFF. The CDR3 DNA follows: TGTGCCAGCAGTCTCGTACAGGGGTTAGGTGAAAAACTGTTTTTT.

The CDR3 spells CASSKADTEAFF. CDR3 bases: TGTGCCAGTAGTAAAGCGGACACTGAAGCTTTCTTT. The gene calls are TRBV19 and TRBJ1-1, with D unresolved. This CDR3 has 12 residues. CDR1 is LNHDA, CDR2 SQIVND, per germline (reference sequence). V was trimmed by 4 bases and J by 3 bases, leaving 6 bases between them.

This clonotype was picked up a small number of times. This chain connects TRBV11-3 to TRBJ2-1, with a tentative D call TRBD2 (6 bases). V lost 0 bases and J lost 12, with 18 bases in between. This CDR3 spans 15 amino acids. CDR1 and CDR2 (germline): SGHNT, YENEEA. In nucleotides, the CDR3 is TGTGCCAGCAGCTTAGATCCCAGCGGGCCCGAAGGGCAGTTCTTC. As protein: CASSLDPSGPEGQFF.

This chain connects TRBV12-3 or TRBV12-4 to TRBJ2-1; no clear D gene. V was pared by 5 bases and J by 8 bases, with 4 bases between. The CDR3 sequence is 10 residues long. This CDR3 is CASSNDEQFF. CDR3 nucleotide sequence: TGTGCCAGCAGTAACGATGAGCAGTTCTTC.

The chain is built from TRBV2 and TRBJ2-7; 8 nucleotides match TRBD2. The V segment lost 7 bases and the J segment 3 bases; nucleotides outside the gene matches: 11. CDR1 SNHLY and CDR2 FYNNEI come from the germline V gene. This CDR3 comprises 15 residues. In DNA form, the CDR3 reads TGTGCCAGCACCCCGGTCGGGAGGGGTCTCTACGAGCAGTACTTC. Translated: CASTPVGRGLYEQYF.

This clonotype was recorded at least ten times. The chain is built from TRBV11-2 and TRBJ2-7; D is possibly TRBD1 (6 bases). Germline V gene lookup returns CDR1 SGHAT and CDR2 FQNNGV. V shed 1 base and J shed 4 bases, with 11 bases lying between them. CDR3 length: 14 amino acids. In DNA, the CDR3 is TGTGCCAGCAGCTTAGGGCAGGGGAAGTACGAGCAGTACTTC. It is translated as CASSLGQGKYEQYF.